A selection of T cell receptor beta chains follows, all from one sample in a study of metastatic and nonmetastatic thyroid tumors. TCRdb reprocessed the PCR reads via MiXCR. This table has tens of thousands of clones, around 16% appearing once. The specimen sequenced was blood. Source of these receptors: a female donor with papillary thyroid cancer or a benign thyroid nodule (not recorded which). Some clones in this sample may be carry-over from other donors' samples. CDR3s include the opening cysteine and the closing phenylalanine or tryptophan. Fields, in order: V gene, D gene, J gene, clone size, CDR3 DNA, CDR3 protein. A D gene is named only where the DNA matches it firmly. Clone sizes are given selectively: once, few, many, or a class where the clone is expanded.

>TRBV12-3/TRBV12-4|TRBD2|TRBJ2-1|many
TGTGCCAGCTCACCTCGGACTAGCGCTACATACAATGAGCAGTTCTTC
CASSPRTSATYNEQFF
>TRBV10-3|TRBD1|TRBJ2-7|many
TGTGCCATCGAGAGGGACAGGCAGGCGGGTGAGCAGTACTTC
CAIERDRQAGEQYF
>TRBV18|-|TRBJ2-2|many
TGTGCCAGCTCACCACCGGGGACTGCGACCGGGGAGCTGTTTTTT
CASSPPGTATGELFF
>TRBV11-2|-|TRBJ1-2|many
TGCGCCAGCAGCTTAGGGGCCAGCCTCTCAGCTAACTATGGCTACACCTTC
CASSLGASLSANYGYTF
>TRBV18|-|TRBJ2-7|-
TGTGCCAGCTCACCGACTAGACAGGGCTACGAGCAGTACTTC
CASSPTRQGYEQYF
>TRBV5-4|TRBD1|TRBJ1-2|-
TGTGCCAGCAGCTCCAACCGGGACAGGGCTGGCTACACCTTC
CASSSNRDRAGYTF
>TRBV6-5|-|TRBJ1-5|many
TGTGCCAGCAGTTACATTAGGGCGCACGAGCAGCCCCAGCATTTT
CASSYIRAHEQPQHF
>TRBV27|-|TRBJ1-2|few
TGTGCCTGCAGTTTAGGACCCCCCTATGGCTACACCTTC
CACSLGPPYGYTF
>TRBV4-2|-|TRBJ2-2|once
TGTGCCAGCACCCGGTCCCGCGGGGGCCAAAACACCGGGGAGCTGTTTTTT
CASTRSRGGQNTGELFF
>TRBV15|-|TRBJ2-3|many
TGTGCCACCAGCACACTAAAGCCTAGGGGGGAGGGCCCCAATACGCAGTATTTT
CATSTLKPRGEGPNTQYF
>TRBV30|TRBD1|TRBJ1-1|many
TGTGCCTGGAACAGGGGAGACACTGAAGCTTTCTTT
CAWNRGDTEAFF
>TRBV28|-|TRBJ2-1|many
TGTGCCAGCCTTGACAGAATCTCCTACAATGAGCAGTTCTTC
CASLDRISYNEQFF
>TRBV15|-|TRBJ2-5|many
TGTGCCACCAGCAGAGCTCCCTCGGGACTGGAGACCCAGTACTTC
CATSRAPSGLETQYF
>TRBV6-2/TRBV6-3|-|TRBJ1-3|many
TGTGCCAGCAGTAGGACGGAAAGCTCTGGAAACACCATATATTTT
CASSRTESSGNTIYF
>TRBV30|TRBD2|TRBJ2-1|many
TGTGCCTGGAGTGTAGCGGGGAAGAATGAGCAGTTCTTC
CAWSVAGKNEQFF
>TRBV12-3/TRBV12-4|TRBD2|TRBJ2-3|many
TGTGCCAGCAGTTTAGATCTAGCGGGGAGCACAGATACGCAGTATTTT
CASSLDLAGSTDTQYF
>TRBV2|-|TRBJ2-7|many
TGTGCCAGCAGATCTCTTGAAGAAGGATACGAGCAGTACTTC
CASRSLEEGYEQYF
>TRBV2|TRBD1|TRBJ2-1|few
TGTGCCAGCCAACCGGGACAGGACTACAATGAGCAGTTCTTC
CASQPGQDYNEQFF
>TRBV2|TRBD1|TRBJ2-1|many
TGTGCCAGGAAACAGGGGGCTAAGTACAATGAGCAGTTCTTC
CARKQGAKYNEQFF
>TRBV7-3|-|TRBJ2-1|many
TGTGCCAGCAGCTTAGACGCAGGGACCTACAATGAGCAGTTCTTC
CASSLDAGTYNEQFF
>TRBV5-4|-|TRBJ2-3|few
TGTGCCAGCAGCTTGGTGTCAACTAGCACAGATACGCAGTATTTT
CASSLVSTSTDTQYF
>TRBV5-4|-|TRBJ2-7|few
TGTGCCAGCAGCTTGTCCAGGGGCTCCTCCTACGAGCAGTACTTC
CASSLSRGSSYEQYF
>TRBV28|-|TRBJ2-1|many
TGTGCCAGCAGTTTATATGGCCATGAGCAGTTCTTC
CASSLYGHEQFF
>TRBV5-1|TRBD2|TRBJ2-7|many
TGCGCCAGCAGCTTGGCTGGGGCGGGAGAGGTCGAGCAGTACTTC
CASSLAGAGEVEQYF
>TRBV3-1|TRBD2|TRBJ2-1|many
TGTGCCAGCAGCCGGACTAGCGGTGACAATGAGCAGTTCTTC
CASSRTSGDNEQFF
>TRBV30|-|TRBJ2-7|many
TGTGCCTACAAAGACAGGCTCTACGAGCAGTACTTC
CAYKDRLYEQYF
>TRBV11-3|TRBD2|TRBJ2-7|medium-sized
TGTGCCAGCAGCCCCCCCGGCGGGAGGGCCCTGGGGGAGCAGTACTTC
CASSPPGGRALGEQYF
>TRBV11-3|TRBD2|TRBJ2-5|many
TGTGCCAGCAGAAAACAGACGGGAGGGGCGTCGGAGACCCAGTACTTC
CASRKQTGGASETQYF
>TRBV27|TRBD2|TRBJ2-1|many
TGTGCCAGCAGCGGACTAGCGGGAGTAGTCAATGAGCAGTTCTTC
CASSGLAGVVNEQFF
>TRBV11-2|TRBD2|TRBJ2-1|-
TGTGCCAGCAGCTCCCCTCCCGGGACTAGAAGCAATGAGCAGTTCTTC
CASSSPPGTRSNEQFF
>TRBV18|-|TRBJ1-4|many
TGTGCCAGCTCACGTTTGGGGGTTGATGAAAAACTGTTTTTT
CASSRLGVDEKLFF
>TRBV9|-|TRBJ2-1|few
TGTGCCAGCAGCTTAGTTGGGAGCAATGAGCAGTTCTTC
CASSLVGSNEQFF
>TRBV20-1|-|TRBJ2-5|many
TGCAGTGCTAGATCTCCAGGCATAGAGACCCAGTACTTC
CSARSPGIETQYF
>TRBV7-8|-|TRBJ1-1|many
TGTGCCAGCAGTTGGCAGCGGAACACTGAAGCTTTCTTT
CASSWQRNTEAFF
>TRBV2|-|TRBJ2-1|many
TGTGCCAGCCAGCGAGCCTCCTACAATGAGCAGTTCTTC
CASQRASYNEQFF
>TRBV19|-|TRBJ2-7|many
TGTGCCAGTAGTATAGATAACCACGTGAGTGCCTACGAGCAGTACTTC
CASSIDNHVSAYEQYF
>TRBV30|-|TRBJ1-6|many
TGTGCCTGGAGTGTACCCCCGGGACGCGGGTCACCCCTCCACTTT
CAWSVPPGRGSPLHF
>TRBV6-2/TRBV6-3|-|TRBJ2-2|-
TGTGCCAGCAGGGGGGGCATAGGCGGGGAGCTGTTTTTT
CASRGGIGGELFF
>TRBV20-1|TRBD1|TRBJ1-2|-
TGCAGTGCAAACGACAGGGGATCAAACACCTTC
CSANDRGSNTF
>TRBV20-1|-|TRBJ2-7|-
TGCAGTGCTAGAGATTTGAAGGTCTCCTACGAGCAGTACTTC
CSARDLKVSYEQYF
>TRBV7-8|-|TRBJ2-5|many
TGTGCCAGCAGCTTAAGTCGGGGGGAGACCCAGTACTTC
CASSLSRGETQYF
>TRBV9|-|TRBJ2-2|many
TGTGCCAGCAGCGAGGACCTGGGTACCGGGGAGCTGTTTTTT
CASSEDLGTGELFF
>TRBV9|-|TRBJ1-1|many
TGTGCCAGCAGCGTAGAGTCCTGGGCCACTGAAGCTTTCTTT
CASSVESWATEAFF
>TRBV7-6|-|TRBJ1-5|-
TGTGCCAGCAGCCCGTACGCCTTCAGTCAGCCCCAGCATTTT
CASSPYAFSQPQHF
>TRBV7-2|-|TRBJ2-3|many
TGTGCCAGCAGCTTAGGGCCCCGGACATCCGGGGGCACAGATACGCAGTATTTT
CASSLGPRTSGGTDTQYF
>TRBV30|-|TRBJ2-5|many
TGTGCCTGGGGAAGACAGCTCCAAGAGACCCAGTACTTC
CAWGRQLQETQYF
>TRBV5-1|TRBD2|TRBJ2-1|many
TGCGCCAGCAGCATGTTAGCGGGAGGAATATATTATGAGCAGTTCTTC
CASSMLAGGIYYEQFF
>TRBV27|-|TRBJ2-1|many
TGTGCCAGCAGTTTGGAGGGACGAGCTAGGCAGTTCTTC
CASSLEGRARQFF
>TRBV2|TRBD1|TRBJ1-2|many
TGTGCCAGCAGGAAGTTAGATAGATCATTAGGACAGGGGGGTGACTATGGCTACACCTTC
CASRKLDRSLGQGGDYGYTF
>TRBV27|TRBD2|TRBJ2-1|many
TGTGCCAGCAGTAAGGGACTAGCGGGCAATGAGCAGTTCTTC
CASSKGLAGNEQFF
>TRBV20-1|-|TRBJ1-3|many
TGCAGTGCGCAGGGACGGTTCTCTGGAAACACCATATATTTT
CSAQGRFSGNTIYF
>TRBV24-1|-|TRBJ2-5|many
TGTGCCACCAGTGCAGGGTACCCGGAGACCCAGTACTTC
CATSAGYPETQYF
>TRBV2|-|TRBJ2-5|many
TGTGCCAGCAGTGAAGCGCGGCGGAAGACCCAGTACTTC
CASSEARRKTQYF
>TRBV19|TRBD2|TRBJ2-7|few
TGTGCCACCTCTCCTCCTAGCGGGGGCTTCGAGCAGTACTTC
CATSPPSGGFEQYF
>TRBV6-5|-|TRBJ1-1|many
TGTGCCAGCAGTTACTCGTTAGGGGGTGGGCAGGGAGGAGCTTTCTTT
CASSYSLGGGQGGAFF
>TRBV6-1|-|TRBJ1-5|few
TGTGCCAGCAGCGCTTCAGGGGTCAGTCAGCCCCAGCATTTT
CASSASGVSQPQHF
>TRBV5-1|-|TRBJ2-7|many
TGCGCCAGCGGACCCGGGCGGTCGTTTGGCGAGCAGTACTTC
CASGPGRSFGEQYF
>TRBV19|-|TRBJ2-2|many
TGTGCCAGTAGTATAGGTGGAGGAGCCGGGGAGCTGTTTTTT
CASSIGGGAGELFF
>TRBV5-1|TRBD1|TRBJ2-7|many
TGCGCCAGCAGCGCGGGACAGGCTCGTGACGAGCAGTACTTC
CASSAGQARDEQYF
>TRBV2|-|TRBJ2-7|few
TGTGCCAGCAGTGGAGCACTGGACTACGAGCAGTACTTC
CASSGALDYEQYF